This section outlines one T cell receptor (beta chain) sequence together with its context. Its antigen is still unknown. The data stem from a study of cytomegalovirus exposure and HLA in healthy donors. Study-level background: Sequencing of roughly 180 million T cells in an earlier analysis found 100 million or so unique TCR beta sequences. About 80 million unique TCRs, all from HLA-typed donors, were included in an early release of the data.

The primer mix had 60 Vbeta and 13 Jbeta primers. TCRdb's copy holds only in-frame clones and misses some; the assay was immunoSEQ multiplex PCR. Altogether around 230,000 clones are present, 82% being singletons, with the ten largest covering 6%. Notes on the study in general: Overall, roughly 160 TCR beta chains were annotated as cytomegalovirus-associated.

V lost 5 bases, J lost 0 bases, and 17 bases lay in between. The CDR3 has 17 residues. CDR1 and CDR2 (germline): SEHNR, FQNEAQ (reference sequence). V is TRBV7-9 and J is TRBJ1-3; D is unresolved. The receptor was isolated from a man aged 40-49 years in good health and CMV-seropositive. Sequencing was performed on PBMCs. This CDR3 is CASSPPPQANSGNTIYF. CDR3 DNA: TGTGCCAGCAGCCCACCCCCCCAGGCCAACTCTGGAAACACCATATATTTT.